This TCR beta chain was recorded in a study of blood T cell repertoires in COVID-19. Study-level information: The United States, Italy and Spain were the sources of the acute and convalescent COVID-19 samples. Sample material is recorded as cDNA or gDNA derived from T cells, B-cell-depleted T cells, or PBMCs.

Study processing details: Estimates of nucleated cell counts were drawn from the amplification of reference gene primers. Produced via immunoSEQ multiplex PCR; TCRdb's table is partial and in-frame only. V, J and clone size are those of that table, while D and trimming were read from the DNA. The repertoire holds 150,000 or so clones, with roughly 90% as singletons. Germline CDR1 and CDR2: MNHEY and SVGAGI. The J segment lost 3 bases and the V segment lost 7 bases, leaving 8 bases of the junction unmatched. The CDR3 is made up of 14 amino acids. While infection was still active, Seattle patients were enrolled and then followed longitudinally.

This receptor was taken from a man aged 60 to 75 with COVID-19, enrolled during active disease. The rearrangement links TRBV6-5 to TRBJ1-1, with 7 bases lining up with TRBD1. Sequencing was performed on peripheral blood. Here the CDR3 reads CASNTQGGYTEAFF. The CDR3 DNA reads TGTGCCAGCAATACCCAGGGGGGATACACTGAAGCTTTCTTT.